This T cell receptor beta chain was found in a study of cytomegalovirus exposure and HLA in healthy donors (dated by TCRdb to about 2017). The study in broad terms: According to a later analysis, one platform produced both the approximately 110 validation repertoires and the 700 or so repertoires of the first cohort. The study aimed to test whether cataloging public T cell receptors could reveal signatures of past pathogen exposure. Besides the first cohort of 666 subjects, a separate validation cohort made up of 95 to 150 different subjects was used. High-throughput TCR immunosequencing, statistical association of individual TCRs with disease status, and machine learning were combined to predict cytomegalovirus infection status.

Receptor libraries were prepared by the immunoSEQ multiplex PCR assay. The authors' pipeline ran thus. A statistical classification framework was built to diagnose cytomegalovirus status from the catalog of TCR beta chain sequences. TCRdb's version of the immuneACCESS table is confined to in-frame rearrangements and falls short of the full clone set. An unresolved V gene accounts for under half of the shortfall where checked; the remainder is of unknown origin. V and J calls and clone size come straight from that table; D and trimming were deduced from the DNA. Counted in this sample were about 98,000 clones; 85% to 95% of them appeared once. Jointly, the top ten make up approximately 1% of the sample. On this clone itself: Its antigen is currently not known. The sample holds no much larger clone one base away, and base qualities are not on file.

General findings and caveats noted by the study authors: The classifier was reported to diagnose cytomegalovirus status with high specificity and sensitivity in both the original and validation cohorts. Most TCR sequences were observed very rarely across donors, whereas some public TCRs were present in many individuals. It was suggested by the authors that the approach could potentially be generalized to other disease states and immunological phenotypes. A total of 150 or so TCR beta chains were listed by the study as associated with cytomegalovirus. Subsequent analysis determined that TCRs grouped into clusters in the first cohort also showed a tendency toward co-occurrence across the 130 or so validation repertoires, and about 94% of cluster scores exceeded 0. A later analysis had no HLA typing for the validation cohort, so co-occurrence there was scored across all 120 or so repertoires. In vitro tests confirmed that a few of the cytomegalovirus-associated TCR beta chains recognize cytomegalovirus antigens.

The donors were included in the validation cohort of roughly 120 subjects, a group kept apart from the approximately 670-subject first cohort. The TCR was taken from a woman between 18 and 30 years old in good health and CMV-seronegative. Input material: PBMCs.

The nucleotides are TGTGCCAGCAGCTATACCGGCGGGGAGAGTTATGGCTACACCTTC. Protein translation: CASSYTGGESYGYTF. This receptor chain uses TRBV5-5 and TRBJ1-2; too little of a D gene remains to name it. The germline V gene (reference sequence) provides CDR1 SGHKS and CDR2 YYEKEE. There are 15 amino acids in the CDR3, from cysteine to phenylalanine inclusive. Only the CDR3 DNA is retained, 45 bases long and in frame from the first base. Relative to germline, V is 3 bases shorter and J is 5 bases shorter, with 17 bases between their ends.